This T cell receptor beta chain was recovered during a study of T cell clonotyping in hematopoietic cell transplantation. The time point here: recipient sample about 28 days before transplant, after cytoreduction. Trimming left V 5 bases short and J 3 bases short, with 8 bases between. This CDR3 has 12 amino acids. CDR1 is SEHNR and CDR2 is FQNEAQ in the germline V gene (reference sequence). Clones were sequenced by immunoSEQ multiplex PCR, and TCRdb holds only the in-frame ones, with some missing. The sample records about 29,000 clones, approximately 80% being singletons. The sequence was collected from a woman under 40 with chronic myeloid leukemia. Some clones in this sample may be carry-over from other donors' samples. This rearrangement joins TRBV7-9 to TRBJ2-7; no definite D call. This material consisted of peripheral blood mononuclear cells, taken before stem cell transplant. CDR3 region: CASSAVHYEQYF. The CDR3 region has the DNA TGTGCCAGCAGCGCCGTACACTACGAGCAGTACTTC.